This T cell receptor (beta chain) originates from a study of blood T cell repertoires in COVID-19. Repertoires were generated with immunoSEQ multiplex PCR, while TCRdb's copy carries only in-frame clones and drops some. Among more than 250,000 clones listed, around 85% were seen once. The sample taken for sequencing was peripheral blood. The TCR comes from a man aged 50 to 60 with active or convalescent COVID-19.

CDR3 in amino acids: CAWSVQGALGYTF. The CDR3 DNA reads as TGTGCCTGGAGTGTACAAGGGGCGCTTGGCTACACCTTC. V is TRBV30 and J is TRBJ1-2; D may be TRBD1 (5 bases). V was pared by 0 bases and J by 7 bases, with 12 bases between. The CDR3 has 13 residues. In germline, CDR1 is GTSNPN, CDR2 SVGIG (reference sequence).